One and the same sample provided the 16 T cell receptor beta chains below, sequenced in a study of shared clonotypes between healthy human individuals. The naive CD8 subset, CD45RO-negative cells positively selected for CCR7, excluded terminally differentiated effector memory CD45RA+ cells. The data were produced by immunoSEQ multiplex PCR, yet TCRdb's version contains in-frame clones alone and is incomplete. The data show approximately 1.9 million clones, 80% to 95% seen once. The specimen was naive CD8+ T cells from PBMCs. All receptors come from a young man in good health. Some clones in this sample may be carry-over from other donors' samples.

This chain connects TRBV11-2 to TRBJ2-5, with D perhaps TRBD1 (6 bases). V was clipped by 2 bases and J by 2 bases, with 15 bases between them. This CDR3 is built from 16 residues. Germline assignment: CDR1 SGHAT and CDR2 FQNNGV. The CDR3 bases are TGTGCCAGCAGCTTATCTCGGACAGCACTTCAAGAGACCCAGTACTTC. Amino acid sequence: CASSLSRTALQETQYF.

This rearrangement joins TRBV28 to TRBJ1-4; D not resolved. This CDR3 spans 16 amino acids. V lost 3 bases and J 5 bases, leaving 16 bases between the germline ends. The germline V gene encodes CDR1 MDHEN and CDR2 SYDVKM. Here the CDR3 reads CASSFPKRWLNEKLFF. For the CDR3, the DNA is TGTGCCAGCAGTTTTCCCAAGCGCTGGCTGAATGAAAAACTGTTTTTT.

V gene TRBV5-1 combines with J gene TRBJ2-7; 11 positions match TRBD2. Germline lookup yields CDR1 SGHRS and CDR2 YFSETQ. This CDR3 is 16 amino acids long. Trimming removed 1 base from V and 6 bases from J; junction bases left unmatched: 9. CDR3 in amino acids: CASSLYLLAGESEQYF. The CDR3 DNA reads as TGCGCCAGCAGCTTGTATCTACTAGCGGGAGAAAGCGAGCAGTACTTC.

Regarding this clone: The same CDR3 is also encoded by other DNA sequences in this sample. This chain connects TRBV25-1 to TRBJ2-2; no definite D call. The CDR3 spans 13 residues. Germline CDR1 reads MGHDK; CDR2 reads SYGVNS. With 3 bases removed from V and 1 base from J, the gap between germline ends came to 3 bases. CDR3 DNA: TGTGCCAGCAGTGACCGGAACACCGGGGAGCTGTTTTTT. Translation gives CASSDRNTGELFF.

The chain recombines TRBV18 with TRBJ1-2; D is ambiguous. The CDR3 sequence is 16 residues long. V dropped 0 bases and J dropped 0 bases, with 11 bases sitting between them. The germline CDR1 and CDR2 sequences are KGHSH and LQKENI. The CDR3, as DNA: TGTGCCAGCTCACCACCGTTAGGCTCCTCTAACTATGGCTACACCTTC. Translating gives CASSPPLGSSNYGYTF.

The rearrangement links TRBV10-3 to TRBJ2-5; TRBD1 matches at 9 bases. The J segment lost 5 bases and the V segment lost 3 bases, leaving 10 bases of the junction unmatched. Germline V lookup: CDR1 ENHRY, CDR2 SYGVKD. CDR3 length: 16 residues. CDR3 coding DNA: TGTGCCATCAGTGACGTCCAAGGGACAGGGAAGGAGACCCAGTACTTC. This translates into CAISDVQGTGKETQYF.

The chain couples TRBV5-1 to TRBJ2-5; possible D gene TRBD2, 5 bases. The V gene lost 5 bases and the J gene lost 5 bases, with 16 bases spanning the gap. Germline V lookup: CDR1 SGHRS, CDR2 YFSETQ. This CDR3 is 14 amino acids long. This CDR3 reads CASRPGRDYETQYF. The DNA of the CDR3 is TGCGCCAGCAGACCCGGACGGGATTATGAGACCCAGTACTTC. Using reference TRBV5-1 and TRBJ2-5 for the parts outside the CDR3, the full variable domain is KAGVTQTPRYLIKTRGQQVTLSCSPISGHRSVSWYQQTPGQGLQFLFEYFSETQRNKGNFPGRFSGRQFSNSRSEMNVSTLELGDSALYLCASRPGRDYETQYFGPGTRLLVL.

This chain connects TRBV6-1 to TRBJ2-6; D not resolved. With 3 bases removed from V and 0 bases from J, the gap between germline ends came to 12 bases. The CDR3 runs to 17 residues. Germline V lookup: CDR1 MNHNS, CDR2 SASEGT. In DNA, the CDR3 is TGTGCCAGCAGTGACGGAACCCCAAGCTCTGGGGCCAACGTCCTGACTTTC. Encoded protein: CASSDGTPSSGANVLTF.

In its sample, this clone was seen once. The chain employs TRBV27 and TRBJ2-5; 8 positions match TRBD2. The germline gives CDR1 MNHEY, CDR2 SMNVEV (reference sequence). The CDR3 loop spans 16 amino acids. With 2 bases clipped from V and 5 bases from J, the junction kept 10 bases outside the gene matches. CDR3 in amino acids: CASSLTIAGSWETQYF. The CDR3 DNA reads TGTGCCAGCAGTTTAACCATAGCGGGAAGTTGGGAGACCCAGTACTTC.

The gene calls are TRBV9 and TRBJ2-3; 8 bases fit TRBD1. The CDR3 length is 16 residues. Germline lookup yields CDR1 SGDLS and CDR2 YYNGEE. V lost 3 bases, J lost 3 bases, and 9 bases stayed unmatched. DNA of the CDR3: TGTGCCAGCAGCGCATTCAGGGGGCTAGGGACAGATACGCAGTATTTT. It yields the protein CASSAFRGLGTDTQYF.

The chain joins TRBV19 to TRBJ1-5, with D hard to call. CDR1 LNHDA and CDR2 SQIVND come from the germline V gene (reference sequence). With 6 bases removed from V and 0 bases from J, the gap between germline ends came to 9 bases. The CDR3 consists of 14 residues. The CDR3 protein is CASRNTDSNQPQHF. CDR3 in DNA: TGTGCCAGTAGAAACACCGATAGCAATCAGCCCCAGCATTTT.

The genes are TRBV11-3 and TRBJ2-1, with D hard to call. The CDR3 has 14 amino acids. V was shortened by 4 bases and J by 2 bases, with 9 bases between the two germline ends. Germline CDR1 is SGHNT and CDR2 is YENEEA. CDR3 amino acids: CASSSREAYNEQFF. CDR3 bases: TGTGCCAGCAGCTCCCGCGAAGCCTACAATGAGCAGTTCTTC.

This chain links TRBV6-5 with TRBJ2-2; D gene uncertain. The CDR3 spans 14 residues. CDR1 is MNHEY and CDR2 is SVGAGI in the germline V gene. V dropped 0 bases and J dropped 6 bases, with 8 bases sitting between them. CDR3 nucleotide sequence: TGTGCCAGCAGTTACTCGGTCCAGTCCGGGGAGCTGTTTTTT. Its translation is CASSYSVQSGELFF.

This clone has just a few counts. V usage is TRBV29-1 and J usage is TRBJ1-2; D may be TRBD1 (6 bases). Germline CDR1 and CDR2: SQVTM and ANQGSEA. V was pared by 4 bases and J by 0 bases, with 12 bases between. The CDR3 runs to 14 residues. The CDR3 spells CSVAPTGTNYGYTF. For the CDR3, the DNA is TGCAGCGTTGCCCCGACAGGAACTAACTATGGCTACACCTTC.

Concerning this clone: Other nucleotide sequences in the sample specify the same CDR3. This rearrangement joins TRBV27 to TRBJ2-7; D gene uncertain. Trimming removed 0 bases at V and 6 bases at J, with 9 bases between. The germline V gene encodes CDR1 MNHEY and CDR2 SMNVEV (reference sequence). The CDR3 is made up of 13 amino acids. For the CDR3, the DNA is TGTGCCAGCAGTTTATCCGGACCTTCCGAGCAGTACTTC. It specifies CASSLSGPSEQYF.

This chain links TRBV6-5 with TRBJ2-7; a weak D match, TRBD1 (7 bases). V was shortened by 10 bases and J by 3 bases, with 13 bases between the two germline ends. Germline lookup yields CDR1 MNHEY and CDR2 SVGAGI. The CDR3 length is 12 residues. The CDR3 nucleotides are TGTGCCACGCGGGACAGCTTCTACGAGCAGTACTTC. Translated: CATRDSFYEQYF.